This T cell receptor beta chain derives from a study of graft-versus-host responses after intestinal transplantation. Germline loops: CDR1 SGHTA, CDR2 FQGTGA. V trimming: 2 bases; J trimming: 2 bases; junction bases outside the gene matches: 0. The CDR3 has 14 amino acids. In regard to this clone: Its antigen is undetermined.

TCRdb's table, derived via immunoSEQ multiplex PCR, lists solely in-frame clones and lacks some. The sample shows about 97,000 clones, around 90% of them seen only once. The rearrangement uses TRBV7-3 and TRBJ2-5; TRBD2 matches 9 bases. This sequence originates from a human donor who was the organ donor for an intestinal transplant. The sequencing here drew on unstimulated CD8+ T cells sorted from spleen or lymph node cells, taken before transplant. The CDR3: CASSLAGGQETQYF. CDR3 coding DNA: TGTGCCAGCAGCTTAGCGGGGGGGCAAGAGACCCAGTACTTC.